This entry describes one T cell receptor (beta chain). Many counts were recorded for this clonotype. This receptor's antigen is unknown. One base away there is no much larger clone; base qualities are not given. At the junction V is shortened by 3 bases and J by 2 bases, with 5 bases in between. Taken from the germline V gene, the CDR1 and CDR2 loops are SGHTA and FQGNSA. Counted from cysteine to phenylalanine, this CDR3 has 12 amino acids. The retained sequence is limited to the CDR3, 36 bases, with the frame set at the first base. Library prep was done by 5' RACE. TCRdb records Illumina HiSeq 2500 as the sequencer. The second PCR ran for about 7 to 11 cycles and used a J-beta primer mix along with a sample-barcoded 5' primer. A unique molecular identifier was introduced onto each TCR beta cDNA molecule by a template-switch 5' adaptor carrying 12 random nucleotides. Each sample yielded at least 2.5 million CDR3-containing paired-end reads. First-strand cDNA was synthesized from all RNA with the Mint cDNA synthesis kit, primed by a TRBC-specific oligonucleotide. All cDNA was treated with uracil-DNA glycosylase and then went through a first 18-cycle PCR with the universal primers M1SS and BC2_uni_R. The study's own analysis went as follows. Each sample was normalized by randomly selecting 1 million high-quality reads, each carrying a distinct molecular identifier. Instead of being binned into consensus sequences, reads that shared molecular identifiers were thrown out. MiTCR, with a Q25 quality threshold and the strictest error-elimination algorithm, was used for CDR3 identification, clonotype clustering and error correction. Lower-bound total TCR beta diversity was estimated with a nonparametric unseen species model using Euler transformation. The public sequencing data were trimmed at Q25 with fastp and processed into clonotypes with MiXCR by TCRdb, which kept only in-frame beta chains. Here each entry gathers all rows of one CDR3 protein and keeps the most common genes and DNA. The V and J calls, along with clone size, are taken from TCRdb and not from the paper's own processing. The sample table shows some 710,000 distinct CDR3 sequences, and 46% are seen once. Jointly, the top ten make up about a sixth of the sample.

Donors were 35 to 40 systemically healthy Caucasian individuals from Russia aged roughly 6 to 90 years. Around 9.8 milliliters of peripheral blood were collected from each donor into EDTA-treated Vacutainer tubes. Ficoll-Paque density-gradient centrifugation was used to isolate PBMCs, with at least 7 million per sample. Total RNA was extracted from PBMCs with Trizol reagent, with at least 6 micrograms obtained per sample. Naive CD45RAhigh/CD27high T cell percentages were measured by flow cytometry on a PBMC aliquot from every donor. The sample comes from a study of blood T cells in healthy people across ages (dated by TCRdb to 2015 to 2017). For the study in its entirety: In model experiments, roughly one uniquely barcoded TCR beta cDNA molecule per two T cells was captured by template switching. Using deep sequencing normalized with unique cDNA molecular identifiers, the study measured how TCR beta repertoire diversity changes with age. The donors were divided into four age groups: young (average approximately 17 years), middle-aged (about 39), aged (62) and long-lived (about 79). To avoid experimental bias, donors of different ages were randomly spread across the sequencing lanes. The study analyzed two additional independent replicas of 1 million unique cDNA reads from the same blood draw for two donors, one aged 18 to 29 and one aged 80 or older. Study-level results and caveats: As age increased, observed TCR beta diversity per million T cells dropped in a roughly linear way, and a significant reduction was already evident by age about 36. Estimates of total diversity from one million sequenced T cells were regarded as lower bounds and underestimates. Compared with the aged group, the long-lived group had more naive CD4+ T cells, fewer expanded clones and increased TCR diversity, a pattern suggesting age selection. Because donor CMV infection status was unknown, age-related changes in expanded clonotypes were potentially confounded. There was a strong correlation between observed TCR beta diversity and the percentage of naive T cells measured by flow cytometry. Since profiling was done on bulk unsorted PBMCs, naive and antigen-experienced compartments could not be conclusively compared.

The specimen sequenced was blood. The chain is made from TRBV7-2 and TRBJ2-7; the D gene cannot be resolved reliably. This clonotype was sampled from an older man in good health. The sequenced DNA: TGTGCCAGCAGCTTCTCGACCTACGAGCAGTACTTC. It translates to CASSFSTYEQYF.